This TCR beta chain was identified in a study of blood T cell repertoires in COVID-19. Cohort assignment relied on participant-reported clinical history. The V and J ends lost 2 bases and 1 base, in that order; junction bases with no gene match: 6. Germline V lookup: CDR1 MNHNS, CDR2 SASEGT. This CDR3 region has 16 residues. Clones were read by immunoSEQ multiplex PCR, and TCRdb kept only the in-frame ones, dropping some. The sample lists 390,000 or so clones, over 80% seen once, with 5% to 5.5% in the top ten. The rearrangement links TRBV6-1 to TRBJ2-7; 9 nucleotides line up with TRBD1. This receptor was taken from a woman aged 45-65 years who had recovered from COVID-19. Sequences were obtained from PBMCs or T cells enriched from blood (not recorded which). Here the CDR3 DNA reads TGTGCCAGCAGTGAACCGGGACAGGGTGCTTCCTACGAGCAGTACTTC. Its protein is CASSEPGQGASYEQYF.